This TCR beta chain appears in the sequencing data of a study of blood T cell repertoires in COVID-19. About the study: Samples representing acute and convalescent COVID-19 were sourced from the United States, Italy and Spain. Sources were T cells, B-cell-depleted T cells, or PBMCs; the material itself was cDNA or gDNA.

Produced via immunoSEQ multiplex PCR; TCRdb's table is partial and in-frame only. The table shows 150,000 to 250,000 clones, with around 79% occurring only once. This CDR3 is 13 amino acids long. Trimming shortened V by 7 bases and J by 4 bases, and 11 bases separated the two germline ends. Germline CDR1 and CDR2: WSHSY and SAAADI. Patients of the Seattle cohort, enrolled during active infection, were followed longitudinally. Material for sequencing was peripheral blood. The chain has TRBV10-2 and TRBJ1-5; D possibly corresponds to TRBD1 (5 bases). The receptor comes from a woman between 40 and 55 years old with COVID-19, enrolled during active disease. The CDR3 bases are TGCGCCAGCACCCAGACAGAGAATCAGCCCCAGCATTTT. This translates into CASTQTENQPQHF.